These 9 T cell receptor beta chains originate from one sample sequenced in a study of T-cell reconstitution after alpha-beta-depleted transplantation in children. The TCRbeta library was prepared with unique molecular identifiers. A single record per CDR3 protein comes from TCRdb applying MiXCR to the PCR reads. The sample includes some 530,000 distinct CDR3 sequences, roughly an eighth seen only once; the top ten take approximately 5.4%. The starting material was PBMCs from the stem cell graft donor, obtained from the stem cell graft. The receptors stem from a human donor who donated a stem cell graft to a child with combined immunodeficiency.

This clonotype has only a few counts. The chain joins TRBV7-2 to TRBJ2-3; TRBD1 matches at 7 bases. From germline, CDR1 is SGHTA and CDR2 FQGNSA. V was clipped by 4 bases and J by 2 bases; unmatched bases: 12. The CDR3 consists of 17 residues. CDR3 region: CASSSSPGQSFTDTQYF. CDR3 DNA: TGTGCCAGCAGCTCCTCCCCGGGACAGAGTTTCACAGATACGCAGTATTTT.

As for this clonotype: This may come from a read error, since a much larger clone is one base off. This rearrangement joins TRBV12-3 or TRBV12-4 to TRBJ2-7; the D gene is possibly TRBD1 (6 bases). This CDR3 is 14 amino acids long. V was shortened by 7 bases and J by 6 bases, with 19 bases between the two germline ends. The CDR3 DNA reads as TGTGCCAGCACTGAGGCAGGGGCAACAGGCGAGCAGTACTTC. Translating it yields CASTEAGATGEQYF.

Only a few counts were recorded for this clonotype. V is TRBV9 and J is TRBJ2-2, with D possibly being TRBD2 (6 bases). Deletions cut 1 base from V and 2 bases from J, with 9 bases between. CDR1 and CDR2 from the germline V gene are SGDLS and YYNGEE. This CDR3 comprises 15 residues. CDR3 coding DNA: TGTGCCAGCAGCGTAAGACTAGAAAACACCGGGGAGCTGTTTTTT. It translates to CASSVRLENTGELFF.

The gene calls are TRBV6-5 and TRBJ2-3; 7 bases map to TRBD1. V shed 2 bases and J 4 bases; nucleotides not matched to a gene: 12. The CDR3 totals 17 residues. Germline-derived CDR1 and CDR2 are MNHEY and SVGAGI. CDR3 sequence reads: CASSYPTGARRADTQYF. For the CDR3, the DNA is TGTGCCAGCAGTTACCCAACAGGGGCCCGTCGGGCAGATACGCAGTATTTT.

The sample holds a few counts of this clonotype. The V and J genes are TRBV7-8 and TRBJ2-7; 13 nucleotides align to TRBD2. Germline-derived CDR1 and CDR2 are SGHVS and FQNEAQ. The CDR3 covers 18 residues. V lost 4 bases, J lost 0 bases, and 9 bases stayed unmatched. The CDR3, as DNA: TGTGCCAGCAGCTCCCAACTAGCGGGGGGGTTAAGCTCCTACGAGCAGTACTTC. Protein product: CASSSQLAGGLSSYEQYF.

This clonotype was found many times. The chain recombines TRBV29-1 with TRBJ2-7; 8 bases fit TRBD1. The ends lost 3 bases at V and 3 bases at J; junction bases unmatched: 1. Germline CDR1 and CDR2: SQVTM and ANQGSEA. CDR3 size: 12 residues. This CDR3 reads CSVDGQGYEQYF. Written as DNA, the CDR3 is TGCAGCGTTGACGGACAGGGCTACGAGCAGTACTTC.

The chain carries TRBV29-1 and TRBJ2-7, with D possibly called TRBD1 or TRBD2 (5 bases each). V dropped 4 bases and J dropped 0 bases, with 13 bases sitting between them. The CDR3 covers 14 residues. Germline CDR1 SQVTM, CDR2 ANQGSEA. The CDR3 here is CSVGGIYSSYEQYF. The CDR3 region has the DNA TGCAGCGTTGGGGGGATATACAGCTCCTACGAGCAGTACTTC.

The sample holds many counts of this clonotype. The rearrangement joins TRBV6-5 to TRBJ2-6; D is unresolved. Germline V gene sequence: CDR1 MNHEY, CDR2 SVGAGI. The CDR3 length is 16 residues. V lost 5 bases and J 2 bases, leaving 13 bases between the germline ends. The DNA for the CDR3 is TGTGCCAGCAGTCAGAGACCTACCCCTGGGGCCAACGTCCTGACTTTC. Its protein is CASSQRPTPGANVLTF.

The CDR3 region has the DNA TGTGCCACCAGCAGGCCCTGGGGGGACTACCATACAGATACGCAGTATTTT. Protein sequence: CATSRPWGDYHTDTQYF. This chain uses TRBV15 with TRBJ2-3; 7 positions match TRBD2. The CDR3 length is 17 residues. Germline V gene sequence: CDR1 LNHNV, CDR2 YYDKDF (reference sequence). V shed 3 bases, J shed 3 bases, and the junction held 12 bases outside the gene matches.